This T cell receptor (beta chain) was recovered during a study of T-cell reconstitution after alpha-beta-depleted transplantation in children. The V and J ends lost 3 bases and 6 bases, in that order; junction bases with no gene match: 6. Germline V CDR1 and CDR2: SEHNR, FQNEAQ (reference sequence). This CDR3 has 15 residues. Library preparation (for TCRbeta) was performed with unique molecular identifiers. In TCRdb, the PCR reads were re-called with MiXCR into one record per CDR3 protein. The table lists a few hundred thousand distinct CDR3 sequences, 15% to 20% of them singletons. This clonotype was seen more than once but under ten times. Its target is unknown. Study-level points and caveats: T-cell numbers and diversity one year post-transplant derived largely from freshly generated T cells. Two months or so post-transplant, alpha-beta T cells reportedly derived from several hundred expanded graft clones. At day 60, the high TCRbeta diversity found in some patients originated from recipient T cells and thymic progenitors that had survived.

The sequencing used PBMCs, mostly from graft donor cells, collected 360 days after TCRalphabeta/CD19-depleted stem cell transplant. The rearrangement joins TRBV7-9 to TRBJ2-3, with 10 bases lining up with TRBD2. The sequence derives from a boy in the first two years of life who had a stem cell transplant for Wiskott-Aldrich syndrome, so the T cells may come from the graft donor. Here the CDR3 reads CASSFGLAGVDTQYF. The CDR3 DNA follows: TGTGCCAGCAGCTTTGGTCTAGCGGGAGTCGATACGCAGTATTTT.